The 18 T cell receptor beta chains reported below all come from one sample, sequenced in a study of shared clonotypes between healthy human individuals. The protocol was immunoSEQ multiplex PCR, while the TCRdb copy is restricted to in-frame clones and leaves out a portion. The sample records more than 2,000,000 clones, approximately 90% being singletons. Sequenced: naive CD4+ T cells sorted from blood. Subset specified: CD45RA+ positively selected. The receptors were gathered from a man between 18 and 35 years old in good health.

The V and J genes are TRBV20-1 and TRBJ2-4; D is ambiguous. Germline V gene sequence: CDR1 DFQATT, CDR2 SNEGSKA (reference sequence). V lost 5 bases, J lost 8 bases, and 7 bases lay in between. This CDR3 is 10 amino acids long. The CDR3 loop reads CSASDDIQYF. The CDR3 DNA is TGCAGTGCTTCGGATGACATTCAGTACTTC.

The chain has TRBV30 and TRBJ2-5; D remains unclear. Germline CDR1 is GTSNPN and CDR2 is SVGIG (reference sequence). This CDR3 has 15 amino acids. V lost 0 bases and J 1 base, leaving 12 bases between the germline ends. CDR3 in amino acids: CAWSVGNLLQETQYF. DNA of the CDR3: TGTGCCTGGAGTGTAGGGAACCTCCTCCAAGAGACCCAGTACTTC.

This chain uses TRBV6-1 with TRBJ1-6; 9 bases match TRBD1. Trimming at V came to 6 bases and at J to 10 bases, leaving 10 bases not matched to a gene. The germline V gene encodes CDR1 MNHNS and CDR2 SASEGT. This CDR3 spans 15 amino acids. DNA for the CDR3: TGTGCCAGCAGAGCAGACAGGGGGATCGGGTCACCCCTCCACTTT. It codes for CASRADRGIGSPLHF.

V usage is TRBV6-1 and J usage is TRBJ1-2, with a possible D match to TRBD1 (6 bases). Trimming removed 7 bases at V and 4 bases at J, with 13 bases between. Germline CDR1 reads MNHNS; CDR2 reads SASEGT. There are 13 residues in the CDR3. The CDR3 DNA reads TGTGCCAGCACGGGGGGCAGCTCCTATGGCTACACCTTC. Residues: CASTGGSSYGYTF.

This chain links TRBV23-1 with TRBJ2-7, with a weak D call TRBD1 (5 bases). TRBV23-1 falls under the ORF class, with uncertain function. V dropped 0 bases and J dropped 6 bases, with 15 bases sitting between them. CDR3 length: 15 residues. The CDR3: CASSQSISGNSEQYF. CDR3 nucleotide sequence: TGCGCCAGCAGTCAATCGATTTCAGGGAATAGCGAGCAGTACTTC.

This clone was seen once. At one of its ends the junction is not consistent with the germline gene, which may arise from a read error. The rearrangement links TRBV7-7 to TRBJ2-7, with D perhaps matching TRBD1 (8 bases). CDR1 is SSHAT and CDR2 is FNYEAQ in the germline V gene (reference sequence). The CDR3 runs to 15 residues. Written as DNA, the CDR3 is TGTGCTAGCAGCCCCGACAGGGGAGGGTCCTACGAGCAGTACTTC. This encodes CASSPDRGGSYEQYF. Complete variable domain (other parts from reference TRBV7-7 and TRBJ2-7): GAGVSQSPRYKVTKRGQDVTLRCDPISSHATLYWYQQALGQGPEFLTYFNYEAQPDKSGLPSDRFSAERPEGSISTLTIQRTEQRDSAMYRCASSPDRGGSYEQYFGPGTRLTVT.

The chain uses TRBV6-4 and TRBJ2-1, with 10 bases lining up with TRBD2. The CDR3 totals 19 residues. V shed 7 bases, J shed 2 bases, and the junction held 17 bases outside the gene matches. CDR1 is MRHNA and CDR2 is SNTAGT in the germline V gene. Here the CDR3 reads CASTLNRTSGENAYNEQFF. The CDR3 DNA reads as TGTGCCAGCACCCTGAATCGGACTAGCGGAGAAAACGCCTACAATGAGCAGTTCTTC.

The chain employs TRBV29-1 and TRBJ2-5, with TRBD1 matching over 8 bases. The CDR3 consists of 15 residues. The V gene's germline CDR1 is SQVTM and CDR2 ANQGSEA. V trimming: 4 bases; J trimming: 4 bases; junction bases outside the gene matches: 11. The CDR3 bases are TGCAGCGTTGCGAATAGGACAGGGAAAAGAGAGACCCAGTACTTC. It yields the protein CSVANRTGKRETQYF.

CDR3 loop: CASSFRQAQETQYF. In nucleotides, the CDR3 is TGTGCCAGCAGCTTCCGACAGGCTCAAGAGACCCAGTACTTC. The chain uses TRBV7-9 and TRBJ2-5; D is possibly TRBD1 (6 bases). There are 14 residues in the CDR3. The germline CDR1 and CDR2 sequences are SEHNR and FQNEAQ (reference sequence). The ends were cut back, 3 bases at V and 2 bases at J, with 10 bases in the middle.

The V call is TRBV7-2, the J call TRBJ2-1; 7 bases are shared with TRBD1. The CDR3 has 15 residues. Looked up from germline, CDR1 is SGHTA and CDR2 is FQGNSA. V was pared by 7 bases and J by 2 bases, with 8 bases of the junction left unmatched. The CDR3 loop is CASILEGTAYNEQFF. The CDR3 DNA reads as TGTGCCAGCATACTAGAGGGGACAGCCTACAATGAGCAGTTCTTC.

V usage is TRBV19 and J usage is TRBJ2-5; 7 nucleotides line up with TRBD2. Germline V gene sequence: CDR1 LNHDA, CDR2 SQIVND (reference sequence). Trimming removed 7 bases from V and 5 bases from J; junction bases left unmatched: 10. This CDR3 region has 14 residues. Here the CDR3 reads CASTNGGGVETQYF. CDR3 in DNA: TGTGCCAGTACCAATGGGGGGGGAGTGGAGACCCAGTACTTC.

The genes are TRBV6-6 and TRBJ2-5, with 8 nucleotides matching TRBD1. The CDR3 runs to 15 residues. Germline V gene data show CDR1 as MNHNY and CDR2 as SVGAGI (reference sequence). Trimming cost V 6 bases and J 2 bases; bases outside gene matches: 8. CDR3 region: CASSTGGGLQETQYF. The CDR3 DNA sequence: TGTGCCAGCAGCACAGGGGGAGGTTTACAAGAGACCCAGTACTTC.

In its sample, this clone was seen once. The chain recombines TRBV25-1 with TRBJ2-6, with 12 bases aligning to TRBD2. With V trimmed by 2 bases and J by 2 bases, 4 bases remained unmatched. This CDR3 region has 18 residues. The germline V gene encodes CDR1 MGHDK and CDR2 SYGVNS. The CDR3 protein is CASSEVLAGGTGANVLTF. CDR3 DNA sequence: TGTGCCAGCAGTGAAGTACTAGCGGGAGGTACTGGGGCCAACGTCCTGACTTTC.

This clone was counted between two and nine times. Other DNA sequences in this specimen translate into the identical CDR3. The V call is TRBV7-2, the J call TRBJ2-7; D unclear. This CDR3 has 13 residues. Germline CDR1 and CDR2: SGHTA and FQGNSA. The V end was cut by 2 bases, the J end by 0 bases, with 5 bases between. CDR3: CASSLRTSYEQYF. In DNA, the CDR3 is TGTGCCAGCAGCTTAAGGACCTCCTACGAGCAGTACTTC.

The chain has TRBV6-5 and TRBJ2-7; no clear D. The CDR3 sequence is 10 residues long. Germline V gene data show CDR1 as MNHEY and CDR2 as SVGAGI. Trimming shortened V by 5 bases and J by 7 bases, and 6 bases separated the two germline ends. The CDR3 bases are TGTGCCAGCAGTGAACCAGAGCAGTACTTC. Amino acid sequence: CASSEPEQYF.

The chain is built from TRBV6-5 and TRBJ2-7; no reliable D call. Trimming stripped 6 bases from V and 2 bases from J, with 2 bases between. The germline V gene has CDR1 MNHEY and CDR2 SVGAGI. The CDR3 totals 10 residues. The CDR3 reads CASRTYEQYF. CDR3 nucleotides: TGTGCCAGCAGGACCTACGAGCAGTACTTC.

For this clone: Other DNA sequences from this sample encode an identical CDR3 as well. The chain carries TRBV11-2 and TRBJ2-7; TRBD1 aligns across 8 bases. Per germline, CDR1 SGHAT and CDR2 FQNNGV. The CDR3 totals 14 residues. V lost 4 bases and J lost 1; bases outside the gene matches: 3. CDR3 DNA sequence: TGTGCCAGCAGCTCCGACAGGGGATCCTACGAGCAGTACTTC. Protein sequence: CASSSDRGSYEQYF.

Turning to this clone: The sample carries other DNA sequences with the same CDR3. The V gene is TRBV5-1, the J gene TRBJ2-5; tentatively, D is TRBD2 (6 bases). The CDR3 length is 14 residues. Germline V gene lookup returns CDR1 SGHRS and CDR2 YFSETQ. Trimming left V 2 bases short and J 1 base short, with 9 bases between. The DNA of the CDR3 is TGCGCCAGCAGCTTTGGGACTCCCCAAGAGACCCAGTACTTC. Its protein is CASSFGTPQETQYF.